This record covers a single T cell receptor beta chain. Its antigen has not been determined. No qualities accompany the bases; no much larger clone lies one base away. The immunoSEQ Assay, a bias-controlled multiplex PCR, was used to amplify TCRbeta CDR3 regions from genomic DNA. Under the source paper's analysis protocol: Nucleated cell counts per sample were estimated from amplification of reference gene primers within the assay. Sequence reads were collapsed and filtered to measure the absolute abundance of every unique TCRbeta CDR3 rearrangement. For each sample, productive Simpson clonality was calculated as the square root of Simpson's diversity index across productive rearrangements. In its TCRdb copy, this immuneACCESS table keeps in-frame sequences only and misses some clones. Where compared with another copy, unresolved V genes explain less than half of these, and the others have no known cause. V and J calls and clone size are copied from that table; D and trimming were computed from the DNA. Recorded for this sample are around 370,000 clones; almost 90% of them occurred a single time. Around 6.3% of the sample goes to the ten largest clones.

CDR1 is given as SEHNR and CDR2 as FQNEAQ, both from the germline V gene (reference sequence). The CDR3 goes from the cysteine to the phenylalanine over 16 residues. CDR3 DNA is the only sequence kept; it has 48 bases, read in frame from the first base. Compared with germline, V lacks 3 bases and J lacks 4 bases; bases without a gene match: 12. The sample comes from a study of blood T cell repertoires in COVID-19 (TCRdb year 2020). For the study in its entirety: Samples from collaborators originated in the United States, Italy and Spain and spanned both the acute and convalescent phases of COVID-19. The material from the prospective study consisted of cDNA or gDNA derived from T cells, B-cell-depleted T cells, or PBMCs. Subjects who had been exposed to COVID-19, were actively infected with it, or had recovered from it provided the deeply sampled blood TCRbeta repertoires that made up the dataset. The repertoires were released in a freely available public database intended as a resource for research on the immune response to SARS-CoV-2. The samples were drawn from two sources: the first 160 participants of the ongoing ImmuneRACE study, and 1,000 to 1,500 subjects contributed by 6 global collaborators. The sample metadata nearly always contained a de-identified subject ID, COVID-19 status, age in years and sex. Where HLA class I and class II types were available, the types were taken from metadata supplied by the sample provider, not from assay-based typing.

Study-wide findings and limitations: How much clinical and demographic metadata was included differed by source and by participant, and the metadata was provided uncurated.

Collaborating institutions collected whole blood in K2EDTA tubes following their own protocols. For TCRbeta analysis, collaborators shipped samples as frozen whole blood, isolated PBMCs, or DNA extracted from either of those sample types. Rearrangement joined TRBV7-9 to TRBJ2-7; TRBD1 fits 7 bases in the junction. The TCR originated in a man aged 18 to 29 with active or convalescent COVID-19. Sequenced input: peripheral blood. The DNA sequence is as follows: TGTGCCAGCAGCTTGATCGGGACAGAGGAACTTTACGAGCAGTACTTC. Its amino acids are CASSLIGTEELYEQYF.